This TCR beta chain was observed in a study of CD8 T cells in ankylosing spondylitis. With 4 bases removed from V and 4 bases from J, the gap between germline ends came to 18 bases. The CDR3 has 16 amino acids. CDR1 and CDR2 (germline): SGHRS, YFSETQ. Via MiXCR, TCRdb re-called the 5' RACE reads, giving one row per CDR3 protein. Here the sample spans some 150,000 distinct CDR3 sequences, roughly 44% being singletons. Sequencing input: synovial fluid, either unsorted or a sorted T cell fraction (not recorded which). The TCR originated in a male donor with ankylosing spondylitis. The chain couples TRBV5-1 to TRBJ2-1; either TRBD1 or TRBD2 may supply D (6 bases each). CDR3 coding DNA: TGCGCCAGCAGCCCGTCTGGGGGGCCGCTATACAATGAGCAGTTCTTC. This encodes CASSPSGGPLYNEQFF.